Each of the 6 T cell receptor beta chains below was sequenced from the same sample in a study of T cell responses to AZD1222 COVID-19 vaccine. Profiled with immunoSEQ multiplex PCR; TCRdb holds only in-frame clones, not every one. The table has 90,000 to 100,000 clones, 80% to 90% seen once. The sample consisted of peripheral blood, taken on day 0 of AZD1222 vaccination. The receptors here all came from an adult in good health.

The chain couples TRBV2 to TRBJ2-7, with D unclear. There are 17 residues in the CDR3. Germline CDR1 SNHLY, CDR2 FYNNEI. Trimming cost V 0 bases and J 2 bases, with 17 bases left between them. CDR3 DNA: TGTGCCAGCAGTGAAGCCTACTTTTACGGGCCCGCCTACGAGCAGTACTTC. This encodes CASSEAYFYGPAYEQYF.

This chain joins TRBV7-9 and TRBJ2-7; 9 bases align to TRBD1. Germline V lookup: CDR1 SEHNR, CDR2 FQNEAQ (reference sequence). The V segment lost 7 bases and the J segment 0 bases; nucleotides outside the gene matches: 19. This CDR3 is 19 amino acids long. The chain's CDR3 is CASTLYSGTGSPRSYEQYF. In nucleotides, the CDR3 is TGTGCCAGCACCCTGTACTCCGGGACAGGGTCTCCCCGCTCCTACGAGCAGTACTTC.

The rearrangement links TRBV28 to TRBJ2-1, with 9 bases fitting TRBD1. This CDR3 has 15 amino acids. Trimming removed 2 bases from V and 6 bases from J; junction bases left unmatched: 5. Germline V gives CDR1 MDHEN, CDR2 SYDVKM. CDR3: CASSLQGQGVNEQFF. CDR3 coding DNA: TGTGCCAGCAGTTTACAGGGACAGGGAGTCAATGAGCAGTTCTTC.

V is TRBV28 and J is TRBJ2-1; D gene uncertain. Trimming pared 3 bases from V and 6 bases from J, leaving 6 bases between. The CDR3 contains 12 residues. Germline CDR1 and CDR2: MDHEN and SYDVKM. CDR3 in amino acids: CASSLAGNEQFF. DNA of the CDR3: TGTGCCAGCAGTTTGGCCGGCAATGAGCAGTTCTTC.

This sequence joins TRBV28 and TRBJ1-1; TRBD1 agrees at 10 bases. Germline V lookup: CDR1 MDHEN, CDR2 SYDVKM. The CDR3 runs to 16 residues. V trimming: 6 bases; J trimming: 2 bases; junction bases outside the gene matches: 9. CDR3 in amino acids: CASSLFRTGGNTEAFF. Here the CDR3 DNA reads TGTGCCAGCAGCCTCTTTAGGACAGGGGGAAACACTGAAGCTTTCTTT.

The chain employs TRBV2 and TRBJ2-1, with D possibly matching TRBD1 (6 bases). The V gene lost 6 bases and the J gene lost 3 bases, with 9 bases spanning the gap. Germline CDR1 reads SNHLY; CDR2 reads FYNNEI. This CDR3 region has 13 residues. CDR3 residues: CASSRGGYNEQFF. For the CDR3, the DNA is TGTGCCAGCAGCAGGGGCGGCTACAATGAGCAGTTCTTC.